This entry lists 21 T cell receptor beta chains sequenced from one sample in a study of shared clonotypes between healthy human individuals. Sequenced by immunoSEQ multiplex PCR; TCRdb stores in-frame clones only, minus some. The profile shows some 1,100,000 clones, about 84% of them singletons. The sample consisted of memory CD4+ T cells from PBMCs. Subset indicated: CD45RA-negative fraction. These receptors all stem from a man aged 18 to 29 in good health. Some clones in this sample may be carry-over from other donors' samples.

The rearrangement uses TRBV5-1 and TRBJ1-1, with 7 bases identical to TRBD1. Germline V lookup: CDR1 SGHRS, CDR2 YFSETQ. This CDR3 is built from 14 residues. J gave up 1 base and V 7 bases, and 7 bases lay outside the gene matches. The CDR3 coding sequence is TGCGCCAGCTGCAGAGGGACAGAGAACACTGAAGCTTTCTTT. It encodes CASCRGTENTEAFF.

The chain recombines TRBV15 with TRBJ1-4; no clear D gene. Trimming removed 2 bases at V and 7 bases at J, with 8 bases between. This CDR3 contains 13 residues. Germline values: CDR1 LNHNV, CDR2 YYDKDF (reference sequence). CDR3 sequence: CATSRSPREKLFF. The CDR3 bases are TGTGCCACCAGCAGATCCCCCCGTGAAAAACTGTTTTTT.

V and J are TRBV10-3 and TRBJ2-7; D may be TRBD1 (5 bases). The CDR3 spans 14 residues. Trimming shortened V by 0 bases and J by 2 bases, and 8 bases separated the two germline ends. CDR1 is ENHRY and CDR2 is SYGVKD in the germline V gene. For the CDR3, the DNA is TGTGCCATCAGTGAGTCGCAGGGTCCCTACGAGCAGTACTTC. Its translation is CAISESQGPYEQYF.

In DNA form, the CDR3 reads TGCAGCGCCAGGGACACCTCCTTGAACACTGAAGCTTTCTTT. It is translated as CSARDTSLNTEAFF. V and J are TRBV29-1 and TRBJ1-1; perhaps TRBD1 as D (6 bases). This CDR3 is 14 amino acids long. From germline, CDR1 is SQVTM and CDR2 ANQGSEA. V lost 7 bases and J 0 bases, leaving 15 bases between the germline ends.

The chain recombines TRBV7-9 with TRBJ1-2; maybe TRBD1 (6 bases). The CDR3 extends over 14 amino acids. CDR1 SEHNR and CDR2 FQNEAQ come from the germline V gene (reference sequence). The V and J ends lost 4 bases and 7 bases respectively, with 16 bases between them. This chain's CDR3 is CASSSAVSGVGYTF. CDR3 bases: TGTGCCAGCAGCTCCGCCGTCTCAGGGGTTGGCTACACCTTC.

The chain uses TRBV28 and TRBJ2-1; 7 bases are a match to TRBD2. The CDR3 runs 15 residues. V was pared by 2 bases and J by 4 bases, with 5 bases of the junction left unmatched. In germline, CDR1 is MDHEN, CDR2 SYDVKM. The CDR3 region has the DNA TGTGCCAGCAGTTTAGATAGCGGGTCTTACAATGAGCAGTTCTTC. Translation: CASSLDSGSYNEQFF. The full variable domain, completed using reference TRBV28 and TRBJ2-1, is DVKVTQSSRYLVKRTGEKVFLECVQDMDHENMFWYRQDPGLGLRLIYFSYDVKMKEKGDIPEGYSVSREKKERFSLILESASTNQTSMYLCASSLDSGSYNEQFFGPGTRLTVL.

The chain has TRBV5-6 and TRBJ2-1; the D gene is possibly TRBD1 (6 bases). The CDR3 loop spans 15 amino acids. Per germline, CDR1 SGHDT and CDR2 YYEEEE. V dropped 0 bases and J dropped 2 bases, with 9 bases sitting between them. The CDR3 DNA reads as TGTGCCAGCAGCTTGGATCGGACAGCCTACAATGAGCAGTTCTTC. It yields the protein CASSLDRTAYNEQFF. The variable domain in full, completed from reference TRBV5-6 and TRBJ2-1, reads DAGVTQSPTHLIKTRGQQVTLRCSPKSGHDTVSWYQQALGQGPQFIFQYYEEEERQRGNFPDRFSGHQFPNYSSELNVNALLLGDSALYLCASSLDRTAYNEQFFGPGTRLTVL.

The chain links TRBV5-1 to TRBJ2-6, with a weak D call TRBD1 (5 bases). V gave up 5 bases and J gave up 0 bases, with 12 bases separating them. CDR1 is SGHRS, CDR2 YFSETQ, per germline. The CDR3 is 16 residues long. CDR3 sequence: CASSKDRPSGANVLTF. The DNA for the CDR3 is TGCGCCAGCAGTAAAGACAGACCCTCTGGGGCCAACGTCCTGACTTTC.

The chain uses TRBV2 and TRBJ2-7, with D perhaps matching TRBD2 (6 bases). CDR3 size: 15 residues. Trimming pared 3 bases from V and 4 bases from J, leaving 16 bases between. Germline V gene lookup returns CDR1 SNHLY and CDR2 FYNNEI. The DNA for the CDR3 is TGTGCCAGCAGTGATTTGGGAGCAGGGACTTACGAGCAGTACTTC. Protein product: CASSDLGAGTYEQYF.

CDR3 amino acids: CASSHPRDSLNQPQHF. The CDR3 DNA sequence: TGTGCCAGCAGTCACCCCCGGGACAGCCTTAATCAGCCCCAGCATTTT. J is TRBJ1-5 and V is TRBV6-6, with 7 bases that match TRBD1. V was clipped by 5 bases and J by 4 bases; unmatched bases: 11. Looked up from germline, CDR1 is MNHNY and CDR2 is SVGAGI (reference sequence). This CDR3 comprises 16 residues.

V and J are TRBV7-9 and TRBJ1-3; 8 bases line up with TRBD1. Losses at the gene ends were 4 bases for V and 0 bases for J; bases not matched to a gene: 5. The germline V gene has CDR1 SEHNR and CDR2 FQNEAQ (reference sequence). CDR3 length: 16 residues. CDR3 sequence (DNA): TGTGCCAGCAGCTCGGGACAGGCGAGCTCTGGAAACACCATATATTTT. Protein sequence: CASSSGQASSGNTIYF.

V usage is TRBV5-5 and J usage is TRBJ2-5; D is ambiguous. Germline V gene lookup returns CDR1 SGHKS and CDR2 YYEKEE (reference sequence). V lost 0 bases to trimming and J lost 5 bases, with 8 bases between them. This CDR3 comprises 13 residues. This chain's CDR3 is CASSLDRWETQYF. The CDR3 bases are TGTGCCAGCAGCTTGGATCGCTGGGAGACCCAGTACTTC.

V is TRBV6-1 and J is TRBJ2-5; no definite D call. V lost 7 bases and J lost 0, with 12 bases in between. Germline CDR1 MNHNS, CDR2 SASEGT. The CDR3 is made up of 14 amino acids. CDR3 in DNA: TGTGCCAGCACTGTCAGAACTAACCAAGAGACCCAGTACTTC. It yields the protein CASTVRTNQETQYF.

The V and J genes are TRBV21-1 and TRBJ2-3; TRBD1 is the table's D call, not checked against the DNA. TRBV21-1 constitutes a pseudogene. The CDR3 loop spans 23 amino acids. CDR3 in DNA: TGTGCCAGCAGCACCCAACGGATAGGGACAGCCAACCCTGTAGCGTTCGGGCTGGATACGCAGTATTTT. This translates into CASSTQRIGTANPVAFGLDTQYF.

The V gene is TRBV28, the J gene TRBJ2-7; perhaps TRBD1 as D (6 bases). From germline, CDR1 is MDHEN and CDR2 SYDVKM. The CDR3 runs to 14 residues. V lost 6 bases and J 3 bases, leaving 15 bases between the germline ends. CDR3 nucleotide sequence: TGTGCCAGCAGCCTGACAGGACTTTTCTACGAGCAGTACTTC. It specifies CASSLTGLFYEQYF.

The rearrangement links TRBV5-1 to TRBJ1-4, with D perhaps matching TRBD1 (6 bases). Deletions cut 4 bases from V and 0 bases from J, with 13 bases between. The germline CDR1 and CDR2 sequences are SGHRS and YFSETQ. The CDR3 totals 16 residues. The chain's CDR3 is CASSLGTQATNEKLFF. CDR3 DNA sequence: TGCGCCAGCAGCCTCGGGACACAGGCAACTAATGAAAAACTGTTTTTT.

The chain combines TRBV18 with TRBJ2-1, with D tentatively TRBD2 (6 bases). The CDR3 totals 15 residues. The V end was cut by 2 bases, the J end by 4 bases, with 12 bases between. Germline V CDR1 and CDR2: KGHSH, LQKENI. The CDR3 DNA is TGTGCCAGCTCACCAATGGGGACTTCATACAATGAGCAGTTCTTC. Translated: CASSPMGTSYNEQFF. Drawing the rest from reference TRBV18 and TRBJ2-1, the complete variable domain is NAGVMQNPRHLVRRRGQEARLRCSPMKGHSHVYWYRQLPEEGLKFMVYLQKENIIDESGMPKERFSAEFPKEGPSILRIQQVVRGDSAAYFCASSPMGTSYNEQFFGPGTRLTVL.

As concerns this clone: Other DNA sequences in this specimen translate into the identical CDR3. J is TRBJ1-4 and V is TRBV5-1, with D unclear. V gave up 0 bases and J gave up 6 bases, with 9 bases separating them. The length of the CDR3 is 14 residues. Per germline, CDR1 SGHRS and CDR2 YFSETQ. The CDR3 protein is CASSLESGDEKLFF. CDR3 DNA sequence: TGCGCCAGCAGCTTGGAGTCAGGAGATGAAAAACTGTTTTTT.

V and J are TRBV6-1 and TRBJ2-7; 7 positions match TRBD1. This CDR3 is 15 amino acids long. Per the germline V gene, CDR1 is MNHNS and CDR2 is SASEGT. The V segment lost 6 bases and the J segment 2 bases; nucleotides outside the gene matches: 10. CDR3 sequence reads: CASSPGTVHTYEQYF. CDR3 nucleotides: TGTGCCAGCAGCCCCGGGACAGTACACACCTACGAGCAGTACTTC.

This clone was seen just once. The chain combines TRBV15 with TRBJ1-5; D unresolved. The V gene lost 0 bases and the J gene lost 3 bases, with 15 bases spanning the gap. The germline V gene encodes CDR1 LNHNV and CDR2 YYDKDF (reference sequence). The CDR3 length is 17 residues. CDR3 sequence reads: CATSRETGIPDNQPQHF. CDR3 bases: TGTGCCACCAGCAGAGAAACCGGCATCCCGGACAATCAGCCCCAGCATTTT.

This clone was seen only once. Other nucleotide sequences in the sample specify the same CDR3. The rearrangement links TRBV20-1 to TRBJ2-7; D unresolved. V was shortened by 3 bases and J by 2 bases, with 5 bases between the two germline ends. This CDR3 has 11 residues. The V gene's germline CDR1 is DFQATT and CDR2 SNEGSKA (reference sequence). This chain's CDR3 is CSASLAYEQYF. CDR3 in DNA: TGCAGTGCTAGCTTGGCCTACGAGCAGTACTTC.